These T cell receptor beta chains were read from a single sample in a study of beta chain features in type 1 diabetes. Profiled with immunoSEQ multiplex PCR; TCRdb holds only in-frame clones, not every one. The sample has a few hundred thousand clones; 25% to 35% are singletons. The sequenced sample consisted of naive CD4+ T cells from blood. The receptor source for this set is a young man in good health. The conserved cysteine and the conserved F or W are not part of the CDR3 here.

v_gene	j_gene	CDR3aa
TRBV7-2	TRBJ2-3	ASSPGRGTDTQY
TRBV5-1	TRBJ2-4	ASSLVPDDIQY
TRBV30	TRBJ2-7	AWSVVKFSYEQY
TRBV9	TRBJ2-1	ASSALGFEGNEQF
TRBV6-5	TRBJ2-7	ASSPIGSSYEQY
TRBV25-1	TRBJ2-7	ASSQNSEQY
TRBV2	TRBJ1-1	ASSGQTGRTEAF
TRBV2	TRBJ2-2	ASSSPGLPTGELF
TRBV9	TRBJ2-2	ASSVEALATGELF
TRBV7-2	TRBJ2-7	ASSRTGCYEQY
TRBV7-9	TRBJ2-7	ASSLALGTSGSYEQY
TRBV7-2	TRBJ2-7	ASSLLLAEQY
TRBV10-3	TRBJ2-7	AISESSGSYEQY
TRBV5-1	TRBJ2-3	ASSYREQDTQY